The 20 T cell receptor beta chains reported below all come from one sample, sequenced in a study of blood T cell repertoires in COVID-19. The table came from immunoSEQ multiplex PCR; TCRdb's copy has only in-frame clones and leaves some out. This table has 300,000 to 400,000 clones, 88% appearing once. The sample consisted of peripheral blood. Receptors originate from a woman in her 70s with COVID-19, enrolled during active disease.

The genes are TRBV5-1 and TRBJ2-3, with D tentatively TRBD2 (5 bases). Germline CDR1 reads SGHRS; CDR2 reads YFSETQ. Trimming took off 4 bases at V and 1 base at J, with 7 bases between the two ends. CDR3 size: 13 residues. CDR3 residues: CASSKRRTDTQYF. The CDR3 nucleotides read TGCGCCAGCAGCAAGCGGCGCACAGATACGCAGTATTTT.

This clone was detected only once. The genes are TRBV5-6 and TRBJ2-3; 8 bases match TRBD2. Germline lookup yields CDR1 SGHDT and CDR2 YYEEEE. V shed 3 bases, J shed 2 bases, and the junction held 11 bases outside the gene matches. The CDR3 extends over 17 amino acids. As DNA, the CDR3 is TGTGCCAGCAGCTCAGTCGGTACTAGCGGACCCACAGATACGCAGTATTTT. It encodes CASSSVGTSGPTDTQYF. Using reference TRBV5-6 and TRBJ2-3 for the parts outside the CDR3, the full variable domain is DAGVTQSPTHLIKTRGQQVTLRCSPKSGHDTVSWYQQALGQGPQFIFQYYEEEERQRGNFPDRFSGHQFPNYSSELNVNALLLGDSALYLCASSSVGTSGPTDTQYFGPGTRLTVL.

This rearrangement joins TRBV6-5 to TRBJ1-1; tentative D call: TRBD1 (5 bases). The CDR3 length is 13 residues. Germline CDR1 is MNHEY and CDR2 is SVGAGI. The V end lost 6 bases, the J end lost 3 bases, and 11 bases lay between the germline ends. The CDR3 DNA reads TGTGCCAGCAGATTCGGGGGGGACACTGAAGCTTTCTTT. It translates to CASRFGGDTEAFF.

The chain is built from TRBV27 and TRBJ2-1, with TRBD1 identical over 8 bases. Germline-derived CDR1 and CDR2 are MNHEY and SMNVEV (reference sequence). The CDR3 runs 15 residues. V lost 3 bases and J lost 8; bases outside the gene matches: 9. CDR3 region: CASSFWGQEEDEQFF. CDR3 DNA: TGTGCCAGCAGTTTTTGGGGACAGGAAGAGGATGAGCAGTTCTTC.

V is TRBV10-2 and J is TRBJ1-5, with D maybe TRBD1 (6 bases). Between the trimmed V and J ends, which lost 8 bases and 6 bases, there was a span of 17 bases. From germline, CDR1 is WSHSY and CDR2 SAAADI. The CDR3 loop spans 14 amino acids. CDR3 amino acids: CASGGQNGFQPQHF. As DNA, the CDR3 is TGCGCCAGCGGGGGACAAAACGGCTTTCAGCCCCAGCATTTT.

This clone was counted a single time. This chain joins TRBV28 and TRBJ1-5; 9 bases align to TRBD1. CDR3 size: 15 residues. J lost 3 bases, V lost 4 bases, and 4 bases had no gene match. CDR1 and CDR2 from the germline V gene are MDHEN and SYDVKM. CDR3 amino acids: CASSWDREYNQPQHF. CDR3 in DNA: TGTGCCAGCAGTTGGGACAGGGAGTACAATCAGCCCCAGCATTTT.

The chain carries TRBV24-1 and TRBJ1-4, with unresolved D. The CDR3 totals 17 residues. CDR1 KGHDR and CDR2 SFDVKD come from the germline V gene. Trimming removed 3 bases from V and 11 bases from J, with 24 bases in between. The CDR3 coding sequence is TGTGCCACCAGTGATCAAGGTGGCGGATCCAGAGGAAGTAAACTGTTTTTT. It specifies CATSDQGGGSRGSKLFF.

This sequence joins TRBV28 and TRBJ1-4; no firm D call. The CDR3 totals 13 residues. V lost 5 bases and J 11 bases, leaving 15 bases between the germline ends. The germline gives CDR1 MDHEN, CDR2 SYDVKM. The CDR3 nucleotides are TGTGCCAGCAGTACTGACGGGTCTGGGAAACTGTTTTTT. It translates to CASSTDGSGKLFF.

V and J are TRBV5-1 and TRBJ2-1; TRBD2 matches 12 bases. This CDR3 comprises 16 residues. V was clipped by 5 bases and J by 7 bases; unmatched bases: 10. Per the germline V gene, CDR1 is SGHRS and CDR2 is YFSETQ. The CDR3 DNA is TGCGCCAGCAGTTGGACTAGCGGGGAGGGGATGAATGAGCAGTTCTTC. Translated, it gives CASSWTSGEGMNEQFF.

This clone was observed a single time. CDR3 in amino acids: CASSPGQWYEQYF. The CDR3 DNA reads as TGTGCCAGCAGCCCTGGGCAGTGGTACGAGCAGTACTTC. V and J are TRBV11-2 and TRBJ2-7; D is unresolved. The CDR3 has 13 residues. The germline gives CDR1 SGHAT, CDR2 FQNNGV. Trimming removed 5 bases at V and 4 bases at J, with 12 bases between.

The chain carries TRBV6-1 and TRBJ2-2; 9 nucleotides agree with TRBD1. The CDR3 length is 15 residues. Germline V gene data show CDR1 as MNHNS and CDR2 as SASEGT. Trimming removed 2 bases from V and 5 bases from J; junction bases left unmatched: 3. CDR3 residues: CASSERQGGTGELFF. DNA of the CDR3: TGTGCCAGCAGTGAAAGACAGGGGGGGACCGGGGAGCTGTTTTTT.

The J gene is TRBJ1-2, the V gene TRBV9; TRBD1 matches at 8 bases. Germline CDR1 reads SGDLS; CDR2 reads YYNGEE. Germline trimming cut 4 bases from V and 7 bases from J; bases unmatched to any gene: 6. CDR3 length equals 13 residues. For the CDR3, the DNA is TGTGCCAGCAGCCCGGACAGGGTGATTGGCTACACCTTC. Translation: CASSPDRVIGYTF. The full variable domain, its missing parts supplied by reference TRBV9 and TRBJ1-2, is DSGVTQTPKHLITATGQRVTLRCSPRSGDLSVYWYQQSLDQGLQFLIQYYNGEERAKGNILERFSAQQFPDLHSELNLSSLELGDSALYFCASSPDRVIGYTFGSGTRLTVV.

The chain's CDR3 is CASSLGRGNEKLFF. In DNA form, the CDR3 reads TGTGCCAGCAGCTTGGGCAGGGGAAATGAAAAACTGTTTTTT. The chain joins TRBV7-8 to TRBJ1-4; tentatively, D is TRBD1 (6 bases). Germline CDR1 and CDR2: SGHVS and FQNEAQ. V dropped 3 bases and J dropped 5 bases, with 10 bases sitting between them. CDR3 size: 14 residues.

The chain carries TRBV24-1 and TRBJ2-1, with TRBD1 identical over 11 bases. The CDR3 consists of 17 residues. Losses at the gene ends were 3 bases for V and 7 bases for J; bases not matched to a gene: 10. Germline CDR1 and CDR2: KGHDR and SFDVKD. CDR3 nucleotide sequence: TGTGCCACCAGTGATGAATCGGGACAGGGGGACCATAATGAGCAGTTCTTC. Amino acids: CATSDESGQGDHNEQFF.

The CDR3 reads CASSPGGMNTEAFF. The CDR3 coding sequence is TGTGCCAGCAGCCCAGGGGGGATGAACACTGAAGCTTTCTTT. V gene TRBV7-2 combines with J gene TRBJ1-1; 7 bases are a match to TRBD1. Germline lookup yields CDR1 SGHTA and CDR2 FQGNSA. This CDR3 spans 14 amino acids. The ends lost 5 bases at V and 0 bases at J; junction bases unmatched: 3.

This chain uses TRBV7-2 with TRBJ1-6; 8 bases are a match to TRBD1. The CDR3 runs to 16 residues. V dropped 3 bases and J dropped 6; count of bases not matched to a gene: 7. Looked up from germline, CDR1 is SGHTA and CDR2 is FQGNSA. The CDR3 is CASSFRATGVNSPLHF. The CDR3 bases are TGTGCCAGCAGCTTCCGAGCGACAGGGGTTAATTCACCCCTCCACTTT.

Details on this clone: Germline is not matched at one junction end, which may reflect a read error. The rearrangement links TRBV5-1 to TRBJ2-3; weak D call: TRBD2 (5 bases). This CDR3 has 11 residues. Germline assignment: CDR1 SGHRS and CDR2 YFSETQ. This CDR3 reads CATSGGDTQYF. In nucleotides, the CDR3 is TGCGCCACCAGCGGAGGAGATACGCAGTATTTT.

The genes are TRBV6-6 and TRBJ1-1; no reliable D call. The germline CDR1 and CDR2 sequences are MNHNY and SVGAGI (reference sequence). CDR3 length equals 14 residues. Trimming took off 2 bases at V and 4 bases at J, with 11 bases between the two ends. The CDR3 spells CASSYIAGGTEAFF. In DNA form, the CDR3 reads TGTGCCAGCAGTTACATTGCGGGAGGCACTGAAGCTTTCTTT.

The chain couples TRBV9 to TRBJ1-6; D not resolved. The germline V gene has CDR1 SGDLS and CDR2 YYNGEE. This CDR3 contains 15 residues. V shed 4 bases and J shed 8 bases, with 16 bases lying between them. The CDR3 loop reads CASSLDGLPHSPLHF. Here the CDR3 DNA reads TGTGCCAGCAGCTTGGACGGACTTCCCCATTCACCCCTCCACTTT.

This chain links TRBV7-9 with TRBJ2-5, with D possibly TRBD1 on 5 matching bases. V gave up 5 bases and J gave up 8 bases, with 12 bases separating them. This CDR3 has 12 residues. The germline gives CDR1 SEHNR, CDR2 FQNEAQ (reference sequence). Written as DNA, the CDR3 is TGTGCCAGCAGCCCGTCCCAGGGAACCCAGTACTTC. This translates into CASSPSQGTQYF.